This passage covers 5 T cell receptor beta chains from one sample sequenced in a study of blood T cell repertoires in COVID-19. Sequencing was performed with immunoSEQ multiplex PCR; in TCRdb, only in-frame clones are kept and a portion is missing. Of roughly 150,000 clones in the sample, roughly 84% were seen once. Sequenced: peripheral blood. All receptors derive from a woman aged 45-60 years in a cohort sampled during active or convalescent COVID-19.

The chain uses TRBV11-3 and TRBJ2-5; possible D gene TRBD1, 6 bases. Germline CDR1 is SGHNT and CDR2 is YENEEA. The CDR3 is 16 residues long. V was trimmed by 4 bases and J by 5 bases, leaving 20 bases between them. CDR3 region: CASSCHRVTLRETQYF. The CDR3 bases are TGTGCCAGCAGCTGCCACAGGGTAACCCTGCGGGAGACCCAGTACTTC.

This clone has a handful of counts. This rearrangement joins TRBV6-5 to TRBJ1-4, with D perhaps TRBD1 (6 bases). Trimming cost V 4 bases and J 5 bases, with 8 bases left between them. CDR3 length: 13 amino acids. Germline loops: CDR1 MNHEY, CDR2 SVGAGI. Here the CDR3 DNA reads TGTGCCAGCAGTTGGGGGCTCAATGAAAAACTGTTTTTT. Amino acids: CASSWGLNEKLFF.

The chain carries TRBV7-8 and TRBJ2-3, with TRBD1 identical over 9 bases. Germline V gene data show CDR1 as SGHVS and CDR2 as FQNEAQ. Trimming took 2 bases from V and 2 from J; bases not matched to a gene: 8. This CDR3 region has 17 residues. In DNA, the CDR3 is TGTGCCAGCAGCTTACGTCCTCGGGACAGGGTCACAGATACGCAGTATTTT. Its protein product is CASSLRPRDRVTDTQYF.

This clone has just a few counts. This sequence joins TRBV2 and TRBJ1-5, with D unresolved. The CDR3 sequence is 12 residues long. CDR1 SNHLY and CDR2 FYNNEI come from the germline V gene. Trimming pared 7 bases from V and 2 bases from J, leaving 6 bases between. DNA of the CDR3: TGTGCCAGCACCGGTGGCAATCAGCCCCAGCATTTT. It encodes CASTGGNQPQHF.

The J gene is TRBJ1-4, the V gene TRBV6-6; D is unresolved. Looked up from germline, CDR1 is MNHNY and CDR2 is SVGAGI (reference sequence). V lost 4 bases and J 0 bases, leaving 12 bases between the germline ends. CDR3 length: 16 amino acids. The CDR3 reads CASSWGGSPTNEKLFF. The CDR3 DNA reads TGTGCCAGCAGTTGGGGAGGTTCCCCAACTAATGAAAAACTGTTTTTT.